The 3 T cell receptor beta chains below all came from one sample that was sequenced in a study of spatial heterogeneity in lung cancer. TCRdb independently ran MiXCR on the 5' RACE reads; one entry per CDR3 protein. This repertoire shows approximately 40,000 distinct CDR3 sequences, 4% to 6% found once; its top ten account for around 26%. The time point was: sample taken at primary tumor resection. Tumor, nontumor lung or frozen PBMC supplied whole RNA that was sequenced unsorted. Sequencing used PBMCs, obtained at surgery. Every receptor here comes from a female donor with early-stage non-small cell lung cancer.

This clonotype showed up many times. The V call is TRBV7-2, the J call TRBJ2-1; D not certain. The CDR3 runs 11 residues. The germline V and J ends were trimmed by 7 bases and 1 base, with 2 bases remaining between them. Germline V gene data show CDR1 as SGHTA and CDR2 as FQGNSA. Written as DNA, the CDR3 is TGTGCCAGCACTTCCTACAATGAGCAGTTCTTC. Its translation is CASTSYNEQFF. Supplemented by reference TRBV7-2 and TRBJ2-1, the full variable domain reads GAGVSQSPSNKVTEKGKDVELRCDPISGHTALYWYRQSLGQGLEFLIYFQGNSAPDKSGLPSDRFSAERTGGSVSTLTIQRTQQEDSAVYLCASTSYNEQFFGPGTRLTVL.

This clonotype was seen only a few times. CDR3 sequence reads: CSASGGAGKNTEAFF. CDR3 coding DNA: TGCAGTGCTAGTGGGGGGGCAGGGAAGAACACTGAAGCTTTCTTT. The genes are TRBV20-1 and TRBJ1-1, with D perhaps TRBD1 (6 bases). CDR1 is DFQATT and CDR2 is SNEGSKA in the germline V gene (reference sequence). Trimming took off 3 bases at V and 1 base at J, with 15 bases between the two ends. This CDR3 is built from 15 residues.

This clonotype appeared many times. This chain links TRBV10-3 with TRBJ1-5, with 7 bases identical to TRBD1. Germline V gives CDR1 ENHRY, CDR2 SYGVKD. This CDR3 is 15 amino acids long. Trimming removed 6 bases from V and 2 bases from J; junction bases left unmatched: 7. The CDR3 reads CAISAYRGGNQPQHF. CDR3 coding DNA: TGTGCCATCAGCGCTTACAGGGGCGGCAATCAGCCCCAGCATTTT.